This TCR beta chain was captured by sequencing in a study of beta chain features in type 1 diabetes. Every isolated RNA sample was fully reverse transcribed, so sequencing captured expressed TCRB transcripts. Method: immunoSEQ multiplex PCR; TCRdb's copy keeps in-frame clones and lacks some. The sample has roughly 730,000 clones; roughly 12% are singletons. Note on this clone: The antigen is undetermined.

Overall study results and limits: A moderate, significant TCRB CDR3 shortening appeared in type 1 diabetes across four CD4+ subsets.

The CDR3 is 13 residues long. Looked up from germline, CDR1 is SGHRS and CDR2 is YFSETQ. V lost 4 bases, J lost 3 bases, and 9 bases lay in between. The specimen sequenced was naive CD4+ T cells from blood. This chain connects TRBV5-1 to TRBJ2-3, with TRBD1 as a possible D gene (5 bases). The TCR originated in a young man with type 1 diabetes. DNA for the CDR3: TGCGCCAGCAGCCAGGGTATAACAGATACGCAGTATTTT. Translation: CASSQGITDTQYF. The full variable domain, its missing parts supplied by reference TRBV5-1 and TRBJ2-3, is KAGVTQTPRYLIKTRGQQVTLSCSPISGHRSVSWYQQTPGQGLQFLFEYFSETQRNKGNFPGRFSGRQFSNSRSEMNVSTLELGDSALYLCASSQGITDTQYFGPGTRLTVL.